Following are 9 T cell receptor beta chains from one sample sequenced in a study of T cell responses to AZD1222 COVID-19 vaccine. Profiling relied on immunoSEQ multiplex PCR, and the TCRdb table lists in-frame clones only, not all of them. Counted here are tens of thousands of clones, approximately 87% occurring once; the ten biggest clones make up 12%. The sample was peripheral blood, taken 28 days after the second AZD1222 dose. The receptors were sampled from an adult who received the AZD1222 COVID-19 vaccine.

The rearrangement joins TRBV29-1 to TRBJ1-2; 7 nucleotides match TRBD1. The V segment lost 6 bases and the J segment 4 bases; nucleotides outside the gene matches: 14. The CDR3 runs to 15 residues. Germline assignment: CDR1 SQVTM and CDR2 ANQGSEA. The CDR3 is CSVGTGDSRIYGYTF. The CDR3 region has the DNA TGCAGCGTGGGGACGGGGGACAGCCGAATCTATGGCTACACCTTC. Using reference TRBV29-1 and TRBJ1-2 for the parts outside the CDR3, the full variable domain is SAVISQKPSRDICQRGTSLTIQCQVDSQVTMMFWYRQQPGQSLTLIATANQGSEATYESGFVIDKFPISRPNLTFSTLTVSNMSPEDSSIYLCSVGTGDSRIYGYTFGSGTRLTVV.

J is TRBJ1-6 and V is TRBV30; possibly TRBD1 for D (5 bases). Trimming shortened V by 3 bases and J by 8 bases, and 14 bases separated the two germline ends. The CDR3 is 14 residues long. Germline V lookup: CDR1 GTSNPN, CDR2 SVGIG (reference sequence). The CDR3 DNA reads TGTGCCTGGAGCCCGGGACCTTTGGATTCACCCCTCCACTTT. Translated, it gives CAWSPGPLDSPLHF.

This chain uses TRBV6-2 or TRBV6-3 with TRBJ1-1; 8 bases match TRBD1. The J segment lost 0 bases and the V segment lost 2 bases, leaving 8 bases of the junction unmatched. This CDR3 is 17 amino acids long. CDR1 and CDR2 (germline): MNHEY, SVGEGT. DNA of the CDR3: TGTGCCAGCAGTTACCCGCCCAGGGGGCCCATGAACACTGAAGCTTTCTTT. Residues: CASSYPPRGPMNTEAFF.

This clone has only one observation. The chain combines TRBV11-2 with TRBJ2-7, with 9 bases fitting TRBD2. The CDR3 length is 15 residues. Germline loops: CDR1 SGHAT, CDR2 FQNNGV. With 1 base clipped from V and 5 bases from J, the junction kept 6 bases outside the gene matches. The CDR3 sequence: CASSLALAGVDEQYF. The CDR3 DNA reads TGTGCCAGCAGCTTAGCATTAGCGGGAGTCGACGAGCAGTACTTC.

The chain is built from TRBV28 and TRBJ2-3; D gene unclear. Germline V gene lookup returns CDR1 MDHEN and CDR2 SYDVKM. V lost 5 bases and J lost 1, with 10 bases in between. The CDR3 loop spans 14 amino acids. For the CDR3, the DNA is TGTGCCAGCAGTGGCTTCTGGGGCACAGATACGCAGTATTTT. Translated: CASSGFWGTDTQYF.

V gene TRBV30 combines with J gene TRBJ1-2, with 7 bases aligning to TRBD1. This CDR3 region has 14 residues. After removal of 0 bases from V and 7 bases from J, the junction contained 8 bases not matched to a gene. The germline CDR1 and CDR2 sequences are GTSNPN and SVGIG (reference sequence). The CDR3 region has the DNA TGTGCCTGGAGTGTCGGGACAGCGCTTAGTGGCTACACCTTC. This encodes CAWSVGTALSGYTF.

This CDR3 is CASSIGGGQSSYEQYF. DNA for the CDR3: TGTGCCAGTAGTATAGGAGGGGGTCAGAGCTCCTACGAGCAGTACTTC. The chain combines TRBV19 with TRBJ2-7, with a weak D call TRBD1 (6 bases). Germline CDR1 reads LNHDA; CDR2 reads SQIVND (reference sequence). The CDR3 totals 16 residues. Trimming stripped 1 base from V and 0 bases from J, with 13 bases between.

This clone is a singleton in its sample. The V gene is TRBV7-9, the J gene TRBJ2-3; no clear D. The CDR3 sequence is 12 residues long. Deletions cut 4 bases from V and 4 bases from J, with 6 bases between. Germline CDR1 SEHNR, CDR2 FQNEAQ (reference sequence). The CDR3 region has the DNA TGTGCCAGCAGCTCGACGGCAGATACGCAGTATTTT. Protein: CASSSTADTQYF. Using reference TRBV7-9 and TRBJ2-3 for the parts outside the CDR3, the full variable domain is DTGVSQNPRHKITKRGQNVTFRCDPISEHNRLYWYRQTLGQGPEFLTYFQNEAQLEKSRLLSDRFSAERPKGSFSTLEIQRTEQGDSAMYLCASSSTADTQYFGPGTRLTVL.

In its sample, this clone was seen a few times. The V gene is TRBV2, the J gene TRBJ1-2; 8 nucleotides match TRBD1. The germline CDR1 and CDR2 sequences are SNHLY and FYNNEI. V was pared by 8 bases and J by 4 bases, with 6 bases of the junction left unmatched. The CDR3 length is 13 residues. The CDR3 spells CASGRDRTYGYTF. The CDR3, as DNA: TGTGCCAGCGGGCGGGACAGGACCTATGGCTACACCTTC.